This T cell receptor (beta chain) was sequenced during a study of vaccination and CD4 T cells after COVID-19. Study details: Post-vaccination samples were procured at a median of approximately 70 days following dose two (range 14 to 241). General study results and limits: Spike mono-reactivity was found in 304 of 307 vaccine-specific clones from convalescent patients.

The Oncomine TCR Beta short-read assay sequenced DNA from cultured CD4+ T cells. From cultured CD4+ T cells, genomic DNA was extracted. TCRdb independently ran MiXCR on the PCR reads; one entry per CDR3 protein. Here the sample spans 20,000 to 25,000 distinct CDR3 sequences, about 35% being singletons. Germline V gene sequence: CDR1 MNHNS, CDR2 SASEGT. There are 12 residues in the CDR3. The V gene lost 7 bases and the J gene lost 5 bases, with 9 bases spanning the gap. The time point here: late sampling 161 to 241 days after vaccination in a few convalescent patients. The sample's treatment: approximately 9-day PBMC culture with coronavirus spike peptide pools or control peptides (ViraFEST assay). In this sample, this clonotype is medium-sized. Its antigen is as yet unknown.

The origin of this receptor is a human donor who had recovered from COVID-19. The chain carries TRBV6-1 and TRBJ2-1; D remains ambiguous. This sample comprised CD4+ T cells from blood, cultured in vitro, obtained about 7 months after SARS-CoV-2 vaccination. CDR3 bases: TGTGCCAGCAACCTAGGAGACAATGAGCAGTTCTTC. Its protein product is CASNLGDNEQFF.